The T cell receptor beta chain described here comes from a study of cytomegalovirus exposure and HLA in healthy donors. This clone has just a few counts. Unmatched junction bases numbered 5, after V lost 4 bases and J lost 1 base. The CDR3 loop spans 15 amino acids. Germline values: CDR1 MDHEN, CDR2 SYDVKM. The PCR had 60 Vbeta and 13 Jbeta primers. Profiled with immunoSEQ multiplex PCR; TCRdb holds only in-frame clones, not every one. The repertoire holds 150,000 or so clones, with about three quarters as singletons. Sequencing used PBMCs. The rearrangement links TRBV28 to TRBJ1-2; 8 nucleotides match TRBD1. The origin of this receptor is a woman between 40 and 55 years old in good health and CMV-seropositive. The CDR3 region is CASSSLGQDNYGYTF. The CDR3 DNA is TGTGCCAGCAGTTCACTGGGACAGGATAACTATGGCTACACCTTC.